This TCR beta chain was identified in a study of T cell responses to AZD1222 COVID-19 vaccine. TCRdb keeps only in-frame clones here, not all; method: immunoSEQ multiplex PCR. Of tens of thousands of clones listed, approximately 85% are singletons. From germline, CDR1 is LGHNA and CDR2 YNFKEQ. Trimming shortened V by 1 base and J by 3 bases, and 9 bases separated the two germline ends. The CDR3 is made up of 14 amino acids. The chain has TRBV4-2 and TRBJ1-1; D remains ambiguous. Sequenced here: peripheral blood, sampled on day 0 of MenACWY control vaccination. The receptor was isolated from an adult in good health. CDR3 amino acids: CASSQGGWDTEAFF. As DNA, the CDR3 is TGTGCCAGCAGCCAAGGGGGTTGGGACACTGAAGCTTTCTTT.